The 27 T cell receptor beta chains in this list originate from one sample, sequenced in a study of cytomegalovirus exposure and HLA in healthy donors. Primers for the PCR totalled 60 Vbeta and 13 Jbeta. Clones were sequenced by immunoSEQ multiplex PCR, and TCRdb holds only the in-frame ones, with some missing. The sample contains approximately 89,000 clones, roughly 80% of which appear only once. Source material: PBMCs. Source of these receptors: a human donor in good health.

CDR3 region: CAWGQGATEAFF. CDR3 bases: TGTGCCTGGGGACAGGGTGCAACTGAAGCTTTCTTT. This rearrangement joins TRBV30 to TRBJ1-1; 8 bases are a match to TRBD1. The CDR3 covers 12 residues. Germline V gene lookup returns CDR1 GTSNPN and CDR2 SVGIG (reference sequence). The V segment lost 5 bases and the J segment 5 bases; nucleotides outside the gene matches: 4.

The V gene is TRBV18, the J gene TRBJ1-2; 9 bases are a match to TRBD1. The CDR3 length is 15 residues. The ends lost 7 bases at V and 2 bases at J; junction bases unmatched: 8. Germline lookup yields CDR1 KGHSH and CDR2 LQKENI. In DNA form, the CDR3 reads TGTGCCAGCTGGATGGGGACAGGGCAGAACTATGGCTACACCTTC. This codes for CASWMGTGQNYGYTF.

This clone was observed a handful of times. The gene calls are TRBV25-1 and TRBJ1-2; 7 bases match TRBD1. Germline V CDR1 and CDR2: MGHDK, SYGVNS. Trimming took 5 bases from V and 0 from J; bases not matched to a gene: 12. This CDR3 is 17 amino acids long. CDR3 amino acids: CASSPSTGSPSNYGYTF. The CDR3 bases are TGTGCCAGCAGTCCTTCGACAGGGAGCCCATCTAACTATGGCTACACCTTC.

The gene calls are TRBV6-5 and TRBJ2-7; 9 nucleotides match TRBD2. CDR3 length: 14 residues. J gave up 3 bases and V 0 bases, and 0 bases lay outside the gene matches. Germline CDR1 and CDR2: MNHEY and SVGAGI. The CDR3: CASSYSSGSYEQYF. The CDR3 DNA sequence: TGTGCCAGCAGTTACTCTAGCGGGAGCTACGAGCAGTACTTC.

J is TRBJ1-1 and V is TRBV7-3, with D maybe TRBD1 (6 bases). V dropped 4 bases and J dropped 4 bases, with 10 bases sitting between them. Germline CDR1 and CDR2: SGHTA and FQGTGA. CDR3 length: 13 amino acids. Here the CDR3 DNA reads TGTGCCAGCAGCTCGGACAGAGTCACTGAAGCTTTCTTT. Translating gives CASSSDRVTEAFF.

This clone appeared a few times. The chain employs TRBV5-6 and TRBJ1-2; 8 nucleotides align to TRBD1. CDR3 length equals 15 residues. The V gene end was trimmed by 2 bases and the J gene end by 4 bases; junction bases not matched to a gene: 7. Germline-derived CDR1 and CDR2 are SGHDT and YYEEEE. In DNA form, the CDR3 reads TGTGCCAGCAGCTTTGGCGACAGGGGACGCTATGGCTACACCTTC. Encoded protein: CASSFGDRGRYGYTF.

The chain joins TRBV19 to TRBJ1-1; D possibly corresponds to TRBD1 (5 bases). Germline assignment: CDR1 LNHDA and CDR2 SQIVND (reference sequence). V lost 2 bases, J lost 4 bases, and 8 bases lay in between. The CDR3 has 13 amino acids. The chain's CDR3 is CASSIRGFTEAFF. CDR3 in DNA: TGTGCCAGTAGTATAAGGGGTTTCACTGAAGCTTTCTTT.

In its sample, this clone was seen a few times. The genes are TRBV28 and TRBJ1-5, with D possibly TRBD1 on 6 matching bases. CDR3 length equals 16 residues. Germline V lookup: CDR1 MDHEN, CDR2 SYDVKM. V was clipped by 4 bases and J by 0 bases, with 13 bases between them. As DNA, the CDR3 is TGTGCCAGCAGTTGGGGGACAAGAGGTAGCAATCAGCCCCAGCATTTT. Translated, it gives CASSWGTRGSNQPQHF.

The chain carries TRBV11-2 and TRBJ2-1, with D tentatively TRBD1 (6 bases). Germline CDR1 SGHAT, CDR2 FQNNGV. This CDR3 has 16 residues. V lost 1 base and J 2 bases, leaving 12 bases between the germline ends. CDR3 loop: CASSLVPRGAYNEQFF. DNA for the CDR3: TGTGCCAGCAGCTTAGTTCCCAGGGGCGCCTACAATGAGCAGTTCTTC.

The chain joins TRBV27 to TRBJ2-7, with D tentatively TRBD1 (6 bases). The CDR3 length is 14 residues. Germline CDR1 MNHEY, CDR2 SMNVEV (reference sequence). Trimming took 4 bases from V and 2 from J, leaving 12 bases between them. Here the CDR3 reads CASSSGTFPYEQYF. CDR3 DNA: TGTGCCAGCAGTTCCGGGACATTTCCCTACGAGCAGTACTTC.

In this sample, this clone turned up once. The genes are TRBV11-3 and TRBJ2-1; 7 bases fit TRBD1. The CDR3 is made up of 14 amino acids. Germline CDR1 is SGHNT and CDR2 is YENEEA. Trimming cost V 3 bases and J 3 bases; bases outside gene matches: 2. CDR3 sequence (DNA): TGTGCCAGCAGCTTGGCAGGGGGCTACAATGAGCAGTTCTTC. It translates to CASSLAGGYNEQFF. The full variable domain, rest sourced from reference TRBV11-3 and TRBJ2-1, is EAGVVQSPRYKIIEKKQPVAFWCNPISGHNTLYWYLQNLGQGPELLIRYENEEAVDDSQLPKDRFSAERLKGVDSTLKIQPAELGDSAVYLCASSLAGGYNEQFFGPGTRLTVL.

This clone has just one count. The J gene is TRBJ1-5, the V gene TRBV9; TRBD1 aligns across 7 bases. Germline trimming cut 2 bases from V and 5 bases from J; bases unmatched to any gene: 1. Germline V gene data show CDR1 as SGDLS and CDR2 as YYNGEE. The CDR3 loop spans 13 amino acids. For the CDR3, the DNA is TGTGCCAGCAGCGTGACAGGGTATCAGCCCCAGCATTTT. Translated, it gives CASSVTGYQPQHF.

This chain uses TRBV15 with TRBJ1-2; 9 bases are shared with TRBD1. Trimming removed 2 bases from V and 1 base from J; junction bases left unmatched: 8. CDR1 is LNHNV and CDR2 is YYDKDF in the germline V gene (reference sequence). The CDR3 loop spans 17 amino acids. The CDR3 sequence: CATSRPGEGQGNYGYTF. The CDR3 DNA is TGTGCCACCAGCAGACCCGGGGAGGGACAGGGTAACTATGGCTACACCTTC.

The chain joins TRBV30 to TRBJ1-4, with 7 bases aligning to TRBD1. The CDR3 is 15 residues long. In germline, CDR1 is GTSNPN, CDR2 SVGIG (reference sequence). The ends lost 3 bases at V and 0 bases at J; junction bases unmatched: 4. The CDR3 DNA follows: TGTGCCTGGAGCTCCGGGACAGCAACTAATGAAAAACTGTTTTTT. Protein: CAWSSGTATNEKLFF. The variable domain in full, completed from reference TRBV30 and TRBJ1-4, reads SQTIHQWPATLVQPVGSPLSLECTVEGTSNPNLYWYRQAAGRGLQLLFYSVGIGQISSEVPQNLSASRPQDRQFILSSKKLLLSDSGFYLCAWSSGTATNEKLFFGSGTQLSVL.

The gene calls are TRBV7-2 and TRBJ2-7; D is perhaps TRBD1 (6 bases). V lost 8 bases and J 3 bases, leaving 17 bases between the germline ends. This CDR3 region has 14 residues. From germline, CDR1 is SGHTA and CDR2 FQGNSA. As DNA, the CDR3 is TGTGCCAGCCGTAACCGGGACAATAACTACGAGCAGTACTTC. It is translated as CASRNRDNNYEQYF.

This clone appeared a few times. J is TRBJ1-3 and V is TRBV7-2; D perhaps matches TRBD1 (5 bases). Germline CDR1 reads SGHTA; CDR2 reads FQGNSA. Deletions cut 5 bases from V and 0 bases from J, with 20 bases between. CDR3 length: 18 amino acids. CDR3 loop: CASSLIPRVQSSGNTIYF. The CDR3 DNA reads TGTGCCAGCAGCCTTATACCCAGGGTGCAATCCTCTGGAAACACCATATATTTT.

CDR3 residues: CASSYSTDQPQHF. The CDR3 DNA sequence: TGTGCCAGTAGCTACAGTACAGATCAGCCCCAGCATTTT. The chain joins TRBV19 to TRBJ1-5; D gene unclear. The V gene's germline CDR1 is LNHDA and CDR2 SQIVND (reference sequence). The CDR3 is 13 residues long. Trimming removed 6 bases at V and 5 bases at J, with 11 bases between. The whole variable domain, filled in from reference TRBV19 and TRBJ1-5, reads DGGITQSPKYLFRKEGQNVTLSCEQNLNHDAMYWYRQDPGQGLRLIYYSQIVNDFQKGDIAEGYSVSREKKESFPLTVTSAQKNPTAFYLCASSYSTDQPQHFGDGTRLSIL.

J is TRBJ1-1 and V is TRBV27, with D possibly TRBD1 on 5 matching bases. CDR1 MNHEY and CDR2 SMNVEV come from the germline V gene (reference sequence). This CDR3 contains 12 residues. V gave up 6 bases and J gave up 4 bases, with 9 bases separating them. The CDR3 here is CASSDQGTEAFF. The CDR3 DNA reads as TGTGCCAGCAGCGACCAGGGCACTGAAGCTTTCTTT.

This chain uses TRBV2 with TRBJ2-3; 13 nucleotides align to TRBD2. The V gene end was trimmed by 4 bases and the J gene end by 1 base; junction bases not matched to a gene: 5. Germline values: CDR1 SNHLY, CDR2 FYNNEI. This CDR3 is 17 amino acids long. As DNA, the CDR3 is TGTGCCAGCAGTGGAAGGGGACTAGCGGGACGCACAGATACGCAGTATTTT. Translating gives CASSGRGLAGRTDTQYF.

This clone was observed a single time. Distinct nucleotide sequences in the sample also encode this CDR3. The chain recombines TRBV11-3 with TRBJ2-5; no reliable D call. The germline V gene encodes CDR1 SGHNT and CDR2 YENEEA. V was trimmed by 0 bases and J by 5 bases, leaving 4 bases between them. The CDR3 consists of 12 residues. The CDR3 loop reads CASSLDRETQYF. CDR3 in DNA: TGTGCCAGCAGCTTAGATCGTGAGACCCAGTACTTC.

This sequence joins TRBV6-5 and TRBJ2-1; TRBD2 agrees at 7 bases. The CDR3 loop spans 15 amino acids. CDR1 and CDR2 from the germline V gene are MNHEY and SVGAGI. Trimming removed 5 bases from V and 7 bases from J; junction bases left unmatched: 11. CDR3 coding DNA: TGTGCCAGCAGTCCCCCCGGGAGGCGGGCGAATGAGCAGTTCTTC. Amino acid sequence: CASSPPGRRANEQFF.

The rearrangement uses TRBV5-8 and TRBJ2-4; TRBD2 might be the D (6 bases). This CDR3 has 18 amino acids. V was pared by 0 bases and J by 0 bases, with 16 bases between. The germline V gene has CDR1 SGHTS and CDR2 YDEGEE. CDR3 nucleotide sequence: TGTGCCAGCAGCTTGGCCTCACTCCAGGGACTAGCCAAAAACATTCAGTACTTC. This translates into CASSLASLQGLAKNIQYF.

This clone was observed a single time. The genes are TRBV19 and TRBJ1-3; D uncertain. The CDR3 is made up of 15 amino acids. Between the trimmed V and J ends, which lost 7 bases and 0 bases, there was a span of 13 bases. CDR1 and CDR2 (germline): LNHDA, SQIVND (reference sequence). The CDR3 DNA is TGTGCCAGTAATGGTTTTGCGAACTCTGGAAACACCATATATTTT. This codes for CASNGFANSGNTIYF.

The gene calls are TRBV7-8 and TRBJ2-3; a possible D gene is TRBD2 (6 bases). Trimming took off 1 base at V and 0 bases at J, with 14 bases between the two ends. The CDR3 runs 17 residues. CDR1 and CDR2 from the germline V gene are SGHVS and FQNEAQ. The CDR3 sequence is CASSLGGGSTSTDTQYF. The DNA for the CDR3 is TGTGCCAGCAGCTTAGGGGGAGGCAGCACTAGCACAGATACGCAGTATTTT.

V and J are TRBV7-2 and TRBJ2-2, with D possibly matching TRBD2 (5 bases). Germline lookup yields CDR1 SGHTA and CDR2 FQGNSA. Between the trimmed V and J ends, which lost 5 bases and 0 bases, there was a span of 13 bases. CDR3 length equals 16 residues. The CDR3 DNA follows: TGTGCCAGCAGCCGGGCGCGAGGGACGAACACCGGGGAGCTGTTTTTT. Translated: CASSRARGTNTGELFF.

This chain connects TRBV27 to TRBJ2-3; TRBD2 aligns across 9 bases. Germline CDR1 and CDR2: MNHEY and SMNVEV (reference sequence). V lost 1 base to trimming and J lost 4 bases; unmatched junction nucleotides: 3. This CDR3 is built from 15 residues. For the CDR3, the DNA is TGTGCCAGCAGTTTATTAGGGACTAGCCCAGATACGCAGTATTTT. Translating gives CASSLLGTSPDTQYF.

The genes are TRBV6-5 and TRBJ1-1, with 8 bases that match TRBD1. The V gene's germline CDR1 is MNHEY and CDR2 SVGAGI. CDR3 length: 14 residues. The ends lost 6 bases at V and 1 base at J; junction bases unmatched: 4. This CDR3 is CASRSGTGNTEAFF. The CDR3 bases are TGTGCCAGCAGATCCGGGACAGGGAACACTGAAGCTTTCTTT.